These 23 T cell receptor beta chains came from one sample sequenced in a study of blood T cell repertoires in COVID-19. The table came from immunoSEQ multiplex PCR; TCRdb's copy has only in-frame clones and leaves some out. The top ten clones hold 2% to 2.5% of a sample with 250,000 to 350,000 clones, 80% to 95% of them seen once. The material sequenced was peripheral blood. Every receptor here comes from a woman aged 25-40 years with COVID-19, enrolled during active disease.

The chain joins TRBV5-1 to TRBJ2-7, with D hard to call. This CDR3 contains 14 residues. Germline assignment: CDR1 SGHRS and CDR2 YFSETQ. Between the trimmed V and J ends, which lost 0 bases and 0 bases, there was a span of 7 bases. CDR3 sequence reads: CASSLDPGSYEQYF. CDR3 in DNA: TGCGCCAGCAGCTTGGACCCGGGCTCCTACGAGCAGTACTTC.

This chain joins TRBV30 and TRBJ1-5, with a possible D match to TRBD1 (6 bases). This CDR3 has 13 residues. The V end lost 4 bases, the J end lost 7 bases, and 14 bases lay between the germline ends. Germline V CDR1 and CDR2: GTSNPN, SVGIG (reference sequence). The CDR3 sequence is CAWNPGGGQPQHF. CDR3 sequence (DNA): TGTGCCTGGAACCCCGGGGGGGGCCAGCCCCAGCATTTT.

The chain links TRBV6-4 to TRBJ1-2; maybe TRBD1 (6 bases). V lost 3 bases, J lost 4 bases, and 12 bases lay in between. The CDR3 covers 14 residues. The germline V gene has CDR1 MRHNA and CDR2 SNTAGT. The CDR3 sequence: CASSESGTPYGYTF. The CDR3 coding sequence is TGTGCCAGCAGTGAGTCCGGGACACCCTATGGCTACACCTTC.

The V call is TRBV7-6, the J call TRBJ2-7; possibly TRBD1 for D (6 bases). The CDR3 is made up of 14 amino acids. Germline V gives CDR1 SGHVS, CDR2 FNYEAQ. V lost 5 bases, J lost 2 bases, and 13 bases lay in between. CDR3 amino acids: CASSVDSGPYEQYF. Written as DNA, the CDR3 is TGTGCCAGCAGCGTGGACAGTGGGCCCTACGAGCAGTACTTC.

Here the CDR3 DNA reads TGTGCCAGCAGTTTAGAGGCAGGGGCCCTGGCTTTCTTT. Amino acid sequence: CASSLEAGALAFF. The chain has TRBV27 and TRBJ1-1; a possible D gene is TRBD1 (6 bases). Germline CDR1 is MNHEY and CDR2 is SMNVEV (reference sequence). The germline V and J ends were trimmed by 2 bases and 11 bases, with 15 bases remaining between them. This CDR3 is 13 amino acids long.

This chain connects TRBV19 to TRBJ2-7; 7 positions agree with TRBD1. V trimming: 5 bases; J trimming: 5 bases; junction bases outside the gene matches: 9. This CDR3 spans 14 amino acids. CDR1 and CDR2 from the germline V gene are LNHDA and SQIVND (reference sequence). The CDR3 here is CASSPRDSGNEQYF. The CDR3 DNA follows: TGTGCCAGTAGTCCCCGGGACAGTGGTAACGAGCAGTACTTC.

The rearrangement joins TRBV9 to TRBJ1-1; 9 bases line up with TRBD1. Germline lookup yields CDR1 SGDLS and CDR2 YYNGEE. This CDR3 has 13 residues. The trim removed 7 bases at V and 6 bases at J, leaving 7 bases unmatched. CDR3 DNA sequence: TGTGCCAGCCACCCGACAGGGGGGGCTGAAGCTTTCTTT. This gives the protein CASHPTGGAEAFF.

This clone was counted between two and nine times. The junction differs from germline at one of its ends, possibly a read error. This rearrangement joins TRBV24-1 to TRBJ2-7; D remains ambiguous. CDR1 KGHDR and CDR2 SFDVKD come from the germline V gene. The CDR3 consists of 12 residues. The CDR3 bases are TGTGCCACCAGTGATTTAAGTGGCACGTTTTTTTTC. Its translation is CATSDLSGTFFF.

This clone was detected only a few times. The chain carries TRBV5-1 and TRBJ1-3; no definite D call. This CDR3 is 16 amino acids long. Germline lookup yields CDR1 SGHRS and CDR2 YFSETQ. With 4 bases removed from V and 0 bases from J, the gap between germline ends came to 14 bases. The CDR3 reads CASSPGPRPSGNTIYF. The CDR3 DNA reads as TGCGCCAGCAGCCCCGGTCCCAGGCCCTCTGGAAACACCATATATTTT.

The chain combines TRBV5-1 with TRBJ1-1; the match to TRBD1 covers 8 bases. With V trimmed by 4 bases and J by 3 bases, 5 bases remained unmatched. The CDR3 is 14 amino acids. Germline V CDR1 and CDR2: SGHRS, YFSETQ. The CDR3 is CASSQKGQDTEAFF. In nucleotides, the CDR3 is TGCGCCAGCAGCCAAAAGGGACAGGACACTGAAGCTTTCTTT.

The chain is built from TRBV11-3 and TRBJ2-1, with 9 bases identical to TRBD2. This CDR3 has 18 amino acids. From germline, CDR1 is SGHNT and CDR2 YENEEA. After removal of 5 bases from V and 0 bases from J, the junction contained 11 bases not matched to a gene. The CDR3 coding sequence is TGTGCCAGCAGCCCCCACCGGACTAGCGCGAGCTCCTACAATGAGCAGTTCTTC. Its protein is CASSPHRTSASSYNEQFF.

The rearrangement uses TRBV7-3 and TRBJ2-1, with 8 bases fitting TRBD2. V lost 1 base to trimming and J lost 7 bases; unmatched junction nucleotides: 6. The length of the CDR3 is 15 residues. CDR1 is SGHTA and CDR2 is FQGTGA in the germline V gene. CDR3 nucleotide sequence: TGTGCCAGCAGCTTAATCAGCGGGAGAGGGAATGAGCAGTTCTTC. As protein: CASSLISGRGNEQFF.

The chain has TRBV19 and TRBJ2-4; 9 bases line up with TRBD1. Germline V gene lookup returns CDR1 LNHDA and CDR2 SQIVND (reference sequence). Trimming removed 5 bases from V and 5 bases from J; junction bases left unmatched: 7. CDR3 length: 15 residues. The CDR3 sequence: CASSSGTGSQNIQYF. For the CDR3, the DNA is TGTGCCAGTAGTTCCGGGACAGGGTCACAAAACATTCAGTACTTC.

CDR3 DNA: TGTGCCAGCTCACAGGGGGCCTCCGGAGAGACCCAGTACTTC. Translation gives CASSQGASGETQYF. The chain is built from TRBV18 and TRBJ2-5; TRBD1 matches 7 bases. V trimming: 4 bases; J trimming: 4 bases; junction bases outside the gene matches: 6. CDR3 size: 14 residues. Germline V CDR1 and CDR2: KGHSH, LQKENI.

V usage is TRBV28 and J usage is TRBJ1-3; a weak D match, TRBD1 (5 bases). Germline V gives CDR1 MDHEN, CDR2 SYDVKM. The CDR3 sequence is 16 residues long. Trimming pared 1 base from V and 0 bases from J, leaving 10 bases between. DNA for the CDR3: TGTGCCAGCAGTTTATCTATGGGACTCTCTGGAAACACCATATATTTT. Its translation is CASSLSMGLSGNTIYF.

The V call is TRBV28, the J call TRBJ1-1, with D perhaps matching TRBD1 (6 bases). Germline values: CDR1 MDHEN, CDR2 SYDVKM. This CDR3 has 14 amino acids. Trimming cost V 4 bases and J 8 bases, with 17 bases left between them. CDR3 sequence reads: CASSSSIGTSEAFF. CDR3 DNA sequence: TGTGCCAGCAGTTCCTCAATTGGGACATCAGAAGCTTTCTTT. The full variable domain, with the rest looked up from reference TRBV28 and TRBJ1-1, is DVKVTQSSRYLVKRTGEKVFLECVQDMDHENMFWYRQDPGLGLRLIYFSYDVKMKEKGDIPEGYSVSREKKERFSLILESASTNQTSMYLCASSSSIGTSEAFFGQGTRLTVV.

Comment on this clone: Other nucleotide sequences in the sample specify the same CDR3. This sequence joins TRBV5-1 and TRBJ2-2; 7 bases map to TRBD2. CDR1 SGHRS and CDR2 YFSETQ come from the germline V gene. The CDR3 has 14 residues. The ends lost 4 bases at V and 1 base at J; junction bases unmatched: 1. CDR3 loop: CASSLAENTGELFF. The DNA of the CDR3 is TGCGCCAGCAGCCTAGCGGAGAACACCGGGGAGCTGTTTTTT.

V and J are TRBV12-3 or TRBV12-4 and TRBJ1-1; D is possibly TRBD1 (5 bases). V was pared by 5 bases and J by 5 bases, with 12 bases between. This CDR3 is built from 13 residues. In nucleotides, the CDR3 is TGTGCCAGCAGTATGGGGGGATTGACTGAAGCTTTCTTT. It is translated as CASSMGGLTEAFF.

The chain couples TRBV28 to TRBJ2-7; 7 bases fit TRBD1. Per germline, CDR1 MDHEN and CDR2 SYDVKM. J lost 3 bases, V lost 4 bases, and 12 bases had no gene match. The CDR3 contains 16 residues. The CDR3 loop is CASSSSETGFFYEQYF. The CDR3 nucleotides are TGTGCCAGCAGTTCCTCCGAGACAGGGTTCTTCTACGAGCAGTACTTC.

Here the CDR3 reads CASSLGAFSGNTIYF. The CDR3 DNA reads TGTGCCAGCAGCTTGGGGGCATTCTCTGGAAACACCATATATTTT. This chain joins TRBV7-6 and TRBJ1-3; D might be TRBD1 (6 bases). The CDR3 loop spans 15 amino acids. Trimming stripped 3 bases from V and 0 bases from J, with 9 bases between. CDR1 is SGHVS, CDR2 FNYEAQ, per germline.

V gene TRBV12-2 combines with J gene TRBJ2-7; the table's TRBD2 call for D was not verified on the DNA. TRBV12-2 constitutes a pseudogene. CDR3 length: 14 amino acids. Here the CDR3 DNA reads TGTGCAAGTCGCTTTCTTCCGACTCTTTACGAGCAGTACTTC. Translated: CASRFLPTLYEQYF.

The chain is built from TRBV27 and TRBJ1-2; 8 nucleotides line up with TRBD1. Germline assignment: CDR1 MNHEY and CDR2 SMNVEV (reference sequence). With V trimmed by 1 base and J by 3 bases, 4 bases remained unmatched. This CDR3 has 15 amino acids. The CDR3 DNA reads TGTGCCAGCAGTTTATGGTCAGGGGGCCACTATGGCTACACCTTC. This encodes CASSLWSGGHYGYTF.

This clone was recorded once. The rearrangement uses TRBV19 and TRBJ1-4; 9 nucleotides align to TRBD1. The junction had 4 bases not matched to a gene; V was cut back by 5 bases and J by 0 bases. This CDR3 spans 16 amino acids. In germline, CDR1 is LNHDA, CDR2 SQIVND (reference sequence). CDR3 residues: CASSSRQGATNEKLFF. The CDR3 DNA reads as TGTGCCAGTAGTTCGCGACAGGGGGCAACTAATGAAAAACTGTTTTTT.